Below, 4 T cell receptor beta chains from the same sample are listed, as sequenced in a study of spatial heterogeneity in lung cancer. TCRdb used MiXCR to reprocess the 5' RACE reads, holding one entry per CDR3 protein. The sample holds over 50,000 distinct CDR3 sequences, 7.5% to 8.5% seen once. The time point was: sample taken at primary tumor resection. Tumor, nontumor lung or frozen PBMC supplied whole RNA, sequenced without sorting. The sequencing here drew on PBMCs, taken at surgery. The origin of the receptors is a female donor with early-stage non-small cell lung cancer.

The chain combines TRBV12-3 or TRBV12-4 with TRBJ2-5; D gene uncertain. Trimming took 3 bases from V and 5 from J, leaving 7 bases between them. CDR3 size: 12 residues. CDR3 amino acids: CASSFDPETQYF. CDR3 nucleotide sequence: TGTGCCAGCAGTTTCGACCCGGAGACCCAGTACTTC.

This clonotype was detected many times. The chain joins TRBV7-3 to TRBJ2-7; D tentatively fits TRBD1 or TRBD2 (5 bases each). CDR1 is SGHTA and CDR2 is FQGTGA in the germline V gene. Trimming pared 6 bases from V and 3 bases from J, leaving 15 bases between. The CDR3 contains 14 residues. In DNA, the CDR3 is TGTGCCAGCAGTCCTACCGGGGCAGACTACGAGCAGTACTTC. It specifies CASSPTGADYEQYF.

This clonotype appeared a few times. The rearrangement links TRBV19 to TRBJ2-3; D may be TRBD2 (5 bases). V was clipped by 7 bases and J by 2 bases, with 7 bases between them. CDR3 length equals 12 residues. Germline V gene lookup returns CDR1 LNHDA and CDR2 SQIVND (reference sequence). The CDR3 protein is CASTGVTDTQYF. The DNA of the CDR3 is TGTGCCAGTACCGGGGTCACAGATACGCAGTATTTT.

This clonotype occurred a few times. The chain uses TRBV20-1 and TRBJ1-2, with D unclear. CDR3 size: 14 residues. V was trimmed by 1 base and J by 6 bases, leaving 15 bases between them. Germline V gene sequence: CDR1 DFQATT, CDR2 SNEGSKA (reference sequence). Written as DNA, the CDR3 is TGCAGTGCTAGAGTTGGCAAAGACCCCCATGGCTACACCTTC. Its translation is CSARVGKDPHGYTF.